This TCR beta chain emerged from a study of patients and donors after allogeneic stem cell transplantation. The CDR3 has 14 amino acids. V gave up 6 bases and J gave up 5 bases; unmatched junction bases: 7. TCRdb ran MiXCR on the RT-PCR reads and lists one entry per CDR3 protein. Here the sample spans 400,000 to 500,000 distinct CDR3 sequences, under 20% being singletons. This clonotype was observed a few times. The chain has TRBV12-3 or TRBV12-4 and TRBJ1-5; TRBD1 matches 7 bases. This receptor was obtained from a human donor who was either an allogeneic HSCT recipient or a stem cell or donor lymphocyte infusion donor (not recorded which). It is not recorded whose cells these are; they may come from a transplant donor. The material sequenced was blood, either unsorted or a sorted T cell fraction (not recorded which). The CDR3 loop reads CASSTTGDHQPQHF. The CDR3 nucleotides read TGTGCCAGCAGCACTACAGGGGATCATCAGCCCCAGCATTTT.